This TCR beta chain was sequenced during a study of beta chain features in type 1 diabetes. This clone showed up many times. Its antigen is not known. Sequencing targeted expressed TCRB transcripts, as all isolated RNA had been reverse transcribed. The protocol was immunoSEQ multiplex PCR, while the TCRdb copy is restricted to in-frame clones and leaves out a portion. The sample includes about 650,000 clones, over 10% of them seen just once. General study findings and limits: TCRB CDR3 length was moderately but significantly reduced in all four CD4+ subsets of Type 1 diabetes patients. Sequencing from cDNA could over-represent high-TCR-expressing cells.

CDR1 is SGHDN, CDR2 FVKESK, per germline. The CDR3 extends over 15 amino acids. V dropped 10 bases and J dropped 4 bases, with 20 bases sitting between them. Sorting based on CD45RO/CCR7/CD25/CD127/CD95/CD27 separated CD4+ naive, central memory, regulatory and stem cell-like memory cells. This chain connects TRBV14 to TRBJ2-1, with D tentatively TRBD2 (6 bases). Sequencing was done on a sample of naive CD4+ T cells from blood. The receptor was derived from a man aged 25 to 40 with type 1 diabetes. The CDR3 bases are TGTGCCACCCAAGCCACGGGGGAACCGTACAATGAGCAGTTCTTC. Its protein product is CATQATGEPYNEQFF.